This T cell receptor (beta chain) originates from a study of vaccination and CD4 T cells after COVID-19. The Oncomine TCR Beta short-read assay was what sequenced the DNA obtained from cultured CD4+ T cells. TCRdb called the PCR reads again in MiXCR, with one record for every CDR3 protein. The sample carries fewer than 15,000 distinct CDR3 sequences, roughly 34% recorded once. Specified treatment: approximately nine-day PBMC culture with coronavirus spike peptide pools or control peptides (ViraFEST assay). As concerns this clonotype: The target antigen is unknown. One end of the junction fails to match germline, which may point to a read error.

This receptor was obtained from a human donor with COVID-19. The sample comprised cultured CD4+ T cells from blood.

The CDR3 reads CASSWTGSYEQYF. In DNA, the CDR3 is TGCGCCAGCAGCTGGACAGGGTCCTATGAGCAGTACTTC. The gene calls are TRBV5-1 and TRBJ2-7; 8 bases match TRBD1. The CDR3 is made up of 13 amino acids. Looked up from germline, CDR1 is SGHRS and CDR2 is YFSETQ.